The rows below give T cell receptor beta chains drawn from one sample of a study of T cell changes during pregnancy in multiple sclerosis. Only in-frame clones appear in the TCRdb table, and some are missing; sequencing was by immunoSEQ multiplex PCR. The sample records roughly 40,000 clones, 75% to 95% being singletons. Sequencing was performed on CD4+ T cells from peripheral blood mononuclear cells, taken after pregnancy. These receptors were taken from a female donor in good health, enrolled as a control in a pregnancy study. Both conserved end residues are part of each CDR3. The order of the fields is J gene, D gene, V gene, CDR3 DNA, CDR3 protein. D genes are given only for firm matches.

J gene: TRBJ2-7
D gene: .
V gene: TRBV5-4
CDR3 DNA: TGTGCCAGCAGCTCAGTGAAGGCAGCTAGCTCCTACGAGCAGTACTTC
CDR3 protein: CASSSVKAASSYEQYF

J gene: TRBJ2-7
D gene: .
V gene: TRBV11-1
CDR3 DNA: TGTGCCAGCAGCTTAGGGGCCTTTACCTACGAGCAGTACTTC
CDR3 protein: CASSLGAFTYEQYF

J gene: TRBJ2-2
D gene: TRBD2
V gene: TRBV7-3
CDR3 DNA: TGTGCCAGCAGCTTAACGAGAACTAGCGGGAGTCCCGGGGAGCTGTTTTTT
CDR3 protein: CASSLTRTSGSPGELFF

J gene: TRBJ1-2
D gene: .
V gene: TRBV14
CDR3 DNA: TGTGCCAGCACCAAGGGGGGGTCCTATGGCTACACCTTC
CDR3 protein: CASTKGGSYGYTF

J gene: TRBJ2-5
D gene: .
V gene: TRBV15
CDR3 DNA: TGTGCCACCAGCAGAGAACAGCAAGAGACCCAGTACTTC
CDR3 protein: CATSREQQETQYF

J gene: TRBJ1-1
D gene: .
V gene: TRBV9
CDR3 DNA: TGTGCCAGCAGCCCGACAGGCCAGGGTATCACTGAAGCTTTCTTT
CDR3 protein: CASSPTGQGITEAFF

J gene: TRBJ1-5
D gene: .
V gene: TRBV25-1
CDR3 DNA: TGTGCCAGCAACAGCAATAGCAATCAGCCCCAGCATTTT
CDR3 protein: CASNSNSNQPQHF

J gene: TRBJ2-1
D gene: TRBD2
V gene: TRBV9
CDR3 DNA: TGTGCCAGCAGCCCCGGGACTAGCGGGGGGCCCCTCAATGAGCAGTTCTTC
CDR3 protein: CASSPGTSGGPLNEQFF

J gene: TRBJ1-3
D gene: TRBD1
V gene: TRBV4-1
CDR3 DNA: TGCGCCAGCAGGCCCACAGGGGAAAGAGGAAACACCATATATTTT
CDR3 protein: CASRPTGERGNTIYF

J gene: TRBJ2-7
D gene: .
V gene: TRBV6-5
CDR3 DNA: TGTGCCAGCAGACCGCAGGGGGGCTCCTACGAGCAGTACTTC
CDR3 protein: CASRPQGGSYEQYF